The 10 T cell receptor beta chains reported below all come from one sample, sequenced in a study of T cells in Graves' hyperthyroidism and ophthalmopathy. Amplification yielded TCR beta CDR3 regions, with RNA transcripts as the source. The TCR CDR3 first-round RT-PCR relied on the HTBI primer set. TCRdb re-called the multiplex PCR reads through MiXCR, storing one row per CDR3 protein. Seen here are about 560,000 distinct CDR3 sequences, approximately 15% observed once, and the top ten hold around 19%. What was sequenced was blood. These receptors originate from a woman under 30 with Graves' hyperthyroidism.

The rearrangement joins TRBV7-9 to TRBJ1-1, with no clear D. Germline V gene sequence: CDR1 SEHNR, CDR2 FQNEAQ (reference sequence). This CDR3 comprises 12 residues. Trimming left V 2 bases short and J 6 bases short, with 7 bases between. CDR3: CASSLMEPEAFF. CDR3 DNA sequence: TGTGCCAGCAGCTTAATGGAGCCTGAAGCTTTCTTT. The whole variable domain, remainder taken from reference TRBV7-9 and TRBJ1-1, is DTGVSQNPRHKITKRGQNVTFRCDPISEHNRLYWYRQTLGQGPEFLTYFQNEAQLEKSRLLSDRFSAERPKGSFSTLEIQRTEQGDSAMYLCASSLMEPEAFFGQGTRLTVV.

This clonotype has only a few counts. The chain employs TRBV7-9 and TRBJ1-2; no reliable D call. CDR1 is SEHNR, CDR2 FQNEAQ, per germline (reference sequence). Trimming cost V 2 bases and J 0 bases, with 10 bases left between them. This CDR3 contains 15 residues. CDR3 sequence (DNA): TGTGCCAGCAGCTTAAGTGCAGCCCCTAACTATGGCTACACCTTC. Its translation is CASSLSAAPNYGYTF. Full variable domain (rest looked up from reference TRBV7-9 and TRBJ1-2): DTGVSQNPRHKITKRGQNVTFRCDPISEHNRLYWYRQTLGQGPEFLTYFQNEAQLEKSRLLSDRFSAERPKGSFSTLEIQRTEQGDSAMYLCASSLSAAPNYGYTFGSGTRLTVV.

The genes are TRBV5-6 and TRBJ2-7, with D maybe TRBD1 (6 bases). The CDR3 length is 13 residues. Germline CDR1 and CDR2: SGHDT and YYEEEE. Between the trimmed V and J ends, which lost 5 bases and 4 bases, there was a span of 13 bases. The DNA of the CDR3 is TGTGCCAGCAGGAGGACAGCCACTTACGAGCAGTACTTC. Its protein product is CASRRTATYEQYF.

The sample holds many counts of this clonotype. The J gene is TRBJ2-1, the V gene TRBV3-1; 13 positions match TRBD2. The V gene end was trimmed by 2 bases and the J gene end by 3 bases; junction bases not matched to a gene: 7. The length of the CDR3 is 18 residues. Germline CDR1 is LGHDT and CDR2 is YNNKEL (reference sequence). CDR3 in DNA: TGTGCCAGCAGCCAACCCTTGGGACTAGCGGGGATCTACAATGAGCAGTTCTTC. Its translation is CASSQPLGLAGIYNEQFF.

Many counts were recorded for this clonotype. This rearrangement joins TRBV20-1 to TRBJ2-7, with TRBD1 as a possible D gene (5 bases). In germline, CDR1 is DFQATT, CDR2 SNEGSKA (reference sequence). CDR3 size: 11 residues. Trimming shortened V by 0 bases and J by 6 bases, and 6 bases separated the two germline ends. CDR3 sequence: CSAREQVEQYF. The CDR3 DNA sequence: TGCAGTGCTAGAGAACAGGTCGAGCAGTACTTC.

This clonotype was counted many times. The chain's CDR3 is CASSMRQGAEVNIQYF. CDR3 nucleotides: TGTGCCAGCAGCATGAGACAGGGGGCGGAGGTAAACATTCAGTACTTC. The chain couples TRBV12-3 or TRBV12-4 to TRBJ2-4, with 10 bases lining up with TRBD1. V dropped 6 bases and J dropped 6; count of bases not matched to a gene: 11. CDR3 length equals 16 residues.

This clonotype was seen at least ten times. The CDR3 loop is CSANRDANEKLFF. The CDR3 region has the DNA TGCAGTGCTAACAGGGATGCTAATGAAAAACTGTTTTTT. The chain links TRBV20-1 to TRBJ1-4, with TRBD1 as a possible D gene (6 bases). The ends were cut back, 4 bases at V and 3 bases at J, with 9 bases in the middle. The CDR3 has 13 amino acids. The germline gives CDR1 DFQATT, CDR2 SNEGSKA (reference sequence).

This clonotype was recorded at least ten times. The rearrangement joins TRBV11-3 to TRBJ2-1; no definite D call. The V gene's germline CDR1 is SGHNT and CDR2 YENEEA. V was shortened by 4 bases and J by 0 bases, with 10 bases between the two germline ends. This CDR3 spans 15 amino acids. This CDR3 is CASSSDPSSYNEQFF. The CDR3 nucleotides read TGTGCCAGCAGCTCAGATCCAAGCTCCTACAATGAGCAGTTCTTC.

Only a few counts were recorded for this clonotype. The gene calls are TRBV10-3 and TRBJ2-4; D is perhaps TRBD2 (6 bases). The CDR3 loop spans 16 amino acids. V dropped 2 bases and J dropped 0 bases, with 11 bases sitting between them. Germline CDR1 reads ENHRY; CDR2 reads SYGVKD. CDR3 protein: CAISERTGEAKNIQYF. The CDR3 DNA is TGTGCCATCAGTGAGAGAACGGGAGAAGCCAAAAACATTCAGTACTTC.

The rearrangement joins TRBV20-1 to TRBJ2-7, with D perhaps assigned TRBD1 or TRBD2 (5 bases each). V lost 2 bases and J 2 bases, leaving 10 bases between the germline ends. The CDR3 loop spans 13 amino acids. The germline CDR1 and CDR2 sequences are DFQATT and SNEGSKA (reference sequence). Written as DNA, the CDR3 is TGCAGTGCTAGACAAGGGACCGCCTACGAGCAGTACTTC. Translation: CSARQGTAYEQYF.